These T cell receptor beta chains were read from a single sample in a study of shared clonotypes between healthy human individuals. This table comes from immunoSEQ multiplex PCR, and its TCRdb copy is limited to in-frame clones, with some not included. The repertoire holds 450,000 or so clones, roughly three quarters seen once, with 12% in the top ten. Sequencing was carried out using PBMCs. All receptors come from a woman aged 40 to 55 in good health. Some clones in this sample may be carry-over from other donors' samples. CDR3s include the opening cysteine and the closing phenylalanine or tryptophan. The D gene is left open where the match is weak. Clone sizes are given selectively: once, few, many, or a class where the clone is expanded.

TRBJ2-3 NA TRBD1 TRBV19 TGTGCCAGTAGCGACAGGGGAAGGGATACGCAGTATTTT CASSDRGRDTQYF
TRBJ1-5 NA NA TRBV2 TGTGCCAGCAGTGTAATAGGGGGCAATCAGCCCCAGCATTTT CASSVIGGNQPQHF
TRBJ1-6 many NA TRBV4-1 TGCGCCAGCAGCCACATACTCCGGATACGGAATTCACCCCTCCACTTT CASSHILRIRNSPLHF
TRBJ1-5 few NA TRBV28 TGTGCCAGCAGGGGGGGCAGCTCCCAGCATTTT CASRGGSSQHF
TRBJ2-2 NA NA TRBV4-1 TGCGCCAGCAGCCGGTTGGTATCCAACACCGGGGAGCTGTTTTTT CASSRLVSNTGELFF
TRBJ1-2 NA TRBD1 TRBV5-4 TGTGCCAGCAGCCGTTCGAGTTCCGGGACAGGGGGTGGCTACACCTTC CASSRSSSGTGGGYTF
TRBJ2-1 NA TRBD2 TRBV2 TGTGCCAGCAGAGCCCTAGCGGGAGGGGAGAATGAGCAGTTCTTC CASRALAGGENEQFF
TRBJ1-5 NA NA TRBV5-4 TGTGCCAGCAGCTTAGGGGGGAATAGCAATCAGCCCCAGCATTTT CASSLGGNSNQPQHF
TRBJ1-2 many TRBD1 TRBV28 TGTGCCAGCTTTGGCAGGGGGGGCGGGTATGGCTACACCTTC CASFGRGGGYGYTF
TRBJ2-7 once TRBD2 TRBV4-2 TGTGCCAGCAGCAAGGGGTCCTCTAGCGGGGGACTTTCCTACGAGCAGTACTTC CASSKGSSSGGLSYEQYF
TRBJ2-7 once TRBD1 TRBV19 TGTGCCAGCACCCGGGGGACAGGGGCCTACGAGCAGTACTTC CASTRGTGAYEQYF
TRBJ1-1 NA NA TRBV19 TGTGCCAGTACCCTCTCGACCGGCGGCAACACTGAAGCTTTCTTT CASTLSTGGNTEAFF
TRBJ1-1 NA NA TRBV7-9 TGTGCCAGCAGCTTTGACCCGAACACTGAAGCTTTCTTT CASSFDPNTEAFF
TRBJ1-1 NA NA TRBV5-1 TGCGCCAGCAGCTTGATTCCAGGAGCAGGGACTGAAGCTTTCTTT CASSLIPGAGTEAFF
TRBJ2-7 NA NA TRBV1 TGCACCAGCAGCCAAGATCTTGTGACTAGCGCGAGCTCCTACGAGCAGTACTTC CTSSQDLVTSASSYEQYF
TRBJ2-7 NA NA TRBV18 TGTGCCAGCTCACCGGGAGGCGGCGAGCAGTACTTC CASSPGGGEQYF
TRBJ2-6 NA NA TRBV30 TGTGCCTGGAGCGAGGACCTGTCCCCATACGTCTCTGGGGCCAACGTCCTGACTTTC CAWSEDLSPYVSGANVLTF
TRBJ1-2 NA NA TRBV28 TGTGCCAGCAGTTTATCCGATCTCTATGGCTACACCTTC CASSLSDLYGYTF
TRBJ1-1 NA TRBD1 TRBV29-1 TGCAGCGTTTCCTCGGGACAGGGGGCTGGGTGGGTCACTGAAGCTTTCTTT CSVSSGQGAGWVTEAFF
TRBJ2-1 NA NA TRBV2 TGTGCCAGCACGGGTGATAGCTCCTACAATGAGCAGTTCTTC CASTGDSSYNEQFF
TRBJ2-7 NA TRBD2 TRBV7-9 TGTGCCAGCAGCTCAGCACTAGCGGGAAGTTACGAGCAGTACTTC CASSSALAGSYEQYF
TRBJ2-1 NA NA TRBV21-1 TGTGCCAGCAGCAAAAGGGGTCCCGGGCAGCGGGAGGGGGAGGATGAGCAGTTCTTC CASSKRGPGQREGEDEQFF
TRBJ1-2 NA NA TRBV5-6 TGTGCCAGCAGCTTGGCCCAGTATAACTATGGCTACACCTTC CASSLAQYNYGYTF
TRBJ2-5 few TRBD2 TRBV2 TGTGCCAGCAAACTAGCGGGAGGGCAGTACTTC CASKLAGGQYF
TRBJ1-2 NA NA TRBV5-4 TGTGCCAGCAGCTTACAGGCTAACTATGGCTACACCTTC CASSLQANYGYTF
TRBJ2-1 NA TRBD2 TRBV7-8 TGTGCCAGCAGCCTAGCGGGAGTCTTTAATGAGCAGTTCTTC CASSLAGVFNEQFF